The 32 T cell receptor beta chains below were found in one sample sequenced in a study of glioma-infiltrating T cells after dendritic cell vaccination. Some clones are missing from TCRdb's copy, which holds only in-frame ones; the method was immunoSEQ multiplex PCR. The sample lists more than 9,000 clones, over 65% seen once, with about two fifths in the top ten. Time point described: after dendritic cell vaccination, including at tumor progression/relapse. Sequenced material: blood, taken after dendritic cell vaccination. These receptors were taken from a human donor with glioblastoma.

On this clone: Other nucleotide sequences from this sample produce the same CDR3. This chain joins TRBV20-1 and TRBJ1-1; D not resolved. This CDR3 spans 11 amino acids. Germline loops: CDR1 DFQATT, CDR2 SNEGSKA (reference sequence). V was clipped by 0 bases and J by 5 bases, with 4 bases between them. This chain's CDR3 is CSARESTEAFF. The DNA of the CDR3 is TGCAGTGCTAGAGAATCTACTGAAGCTTTCTTT.

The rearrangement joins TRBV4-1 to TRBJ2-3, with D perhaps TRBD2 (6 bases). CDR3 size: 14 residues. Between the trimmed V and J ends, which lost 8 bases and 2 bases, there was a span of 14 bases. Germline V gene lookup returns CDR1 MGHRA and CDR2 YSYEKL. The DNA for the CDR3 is TGCGCCAGCCGATATAGCGGAGCCACAGATACGCAGTATTTT. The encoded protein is CASRYSGATDTQYF.

This CDR3 is CASSFPGLGEQYF. CDR3 in DNA: TGTGCCAGCAGTTTTCCGGGACTAGGGGAACAGTACTTC. The V and J genes are TRBV27 and TRBJ2-7; TRBD2 agrees at 8 bases. This CDR3 has 13 amino acids. From germline, CDR1 is MNHEY and CDR2 SMNVEV (reference sequence). V gave up 3 bases and J gave up 10 bases; unmatched junction bases: 8.

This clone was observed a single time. CDR3 coding DNA: TGTGCCAGCAGTTCCGGACTAGCGGGAGGGCCAGGGGGGACGCAGTATTTT. It encodes CASSSGLAGGPGGTQYF. The chain uses TRBV27 and TRBJ2-3, with TRBD2 identical over 15 bases. J was trimmed by 9 bases and V by 4 bases; bases with no gene match: 11. CDR3 length equals 17 residues. The germline gives CDR1 MNHEY, CDR2 SMNVEV (reference sequence).

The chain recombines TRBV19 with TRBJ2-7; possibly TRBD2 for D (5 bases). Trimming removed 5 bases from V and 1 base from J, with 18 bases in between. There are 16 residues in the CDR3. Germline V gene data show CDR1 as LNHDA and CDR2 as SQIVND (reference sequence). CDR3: CASSLSIPPGSYEQYF. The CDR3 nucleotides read TGTGCCAGTAGTCTGAGTATTCCCCCGGGATCCTACGAGCAGTACTTC.

The CDR3: CASSVEGLAGAVGANVLTF. Written as DNA, the CDR3 is TGTGCCAGCAGCGTAGAGGGTCTAGCGGGAGCGGTGGGGGCCAACGTCCTGACTTTC. The chain couples TRBV9 to TRBJ2-6, with 10 bases aligning to TRBD2. Germline CDR1 reads SGDLS; CDR2 reads YYNGEE. J gave up 4 bases and V 0 bases, and 10 bases lay outside the gene matches. The CDR3 runs to 19 residues.

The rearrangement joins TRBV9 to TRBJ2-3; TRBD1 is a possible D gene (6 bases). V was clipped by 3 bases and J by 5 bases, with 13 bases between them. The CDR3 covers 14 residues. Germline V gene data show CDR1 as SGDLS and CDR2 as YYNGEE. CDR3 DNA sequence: TGTGCCAGCAGCGCACACTCCAGGGGAGATACGCAGTATTTT. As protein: CASSAHSRGDTQYF.

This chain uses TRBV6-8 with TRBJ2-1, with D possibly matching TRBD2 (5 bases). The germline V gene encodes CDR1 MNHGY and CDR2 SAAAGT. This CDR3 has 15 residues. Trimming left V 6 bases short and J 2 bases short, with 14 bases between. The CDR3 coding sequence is TGTGCCAGCAGCAATGGACGGGGAACCTACAATGAGCAGTTCTTC. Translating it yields CASSNGRGTYNEQFF.

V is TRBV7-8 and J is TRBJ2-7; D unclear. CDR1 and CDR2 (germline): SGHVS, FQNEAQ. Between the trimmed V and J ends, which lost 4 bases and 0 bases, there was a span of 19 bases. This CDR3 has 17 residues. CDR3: CASSSPSRVISSYEQYF. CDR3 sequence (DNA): TGTGCCAGCAGCTCCCCCTCTCGCGTTATAAGCTCCTACGAGCAGTACTTC.

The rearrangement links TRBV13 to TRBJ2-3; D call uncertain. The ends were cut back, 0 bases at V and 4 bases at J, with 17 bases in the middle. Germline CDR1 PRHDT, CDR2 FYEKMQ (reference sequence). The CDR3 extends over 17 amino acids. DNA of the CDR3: TGTGCCAGCAGCTTAGGAACCCCCGACATCGGCGCAGATACGCAGTATTTT. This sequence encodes CASSLGTPDIGADTQYF.

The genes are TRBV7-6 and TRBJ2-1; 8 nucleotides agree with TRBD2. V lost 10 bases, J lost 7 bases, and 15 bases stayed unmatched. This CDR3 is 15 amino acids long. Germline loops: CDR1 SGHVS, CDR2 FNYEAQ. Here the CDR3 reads CATLPAREGGNEQFF. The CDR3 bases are TGTGCCACCCTACCAGCACGGGAGGGCGGGAATGAGCAGTTCTTC.

The CDR3 loop reads CASSFPQGVQETQYF. As DNA, the CDR3 is TGTGCCAGCAGCTTCCCCCAGGGGGTCCAAGAGACCCAGTACTTC. The rearrangement joins TRBV7-2 to TRBJ2-5; TRBD1 matches at 7 bases. Germline V gene sequence: CDR1 SGHTA, CDR2 FQGNSA. The length of the CDR3 is 15 residues. J was trimmed by 1 base and V by 3 bases; bases with no gene match: 5.

CDR3 sequence (DNA): TGTGCCAGCAGCGTAGGGGACAGCGTAGCGGAAGCTTTCTTT. It encodes CASSVGDSVAEAFF. The chain is built from TRBV9 and TRBJ1-1; TRBD1 matches 7 bases. Per germline, CDR1 SGDLS and CDR2 YYNGEE. This CDR3 contains 14 residues. V shed 0 bases and J 8 bases; nucleotides not matched to a gene: 7.

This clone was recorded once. The CDR3 sequence: CASSQETGVFPGANVLTF. DNA of the CDR3: TGTGCCAGCAGCCAAGAGACGGGAGTCTTCCCTGGGGCCAACGTCCTGACTTTC. The rearrangement uses TRBV14 and TRBJ2-6; tentative D call: TRBD2 (6 bases). From germline, CDR1 is SGHDN and CDR2 FVKESK. The ends were cut back, 0 bases at V and 2 bases at J, with 14 bases in the middle. The CDR3 runs to 18 residues.

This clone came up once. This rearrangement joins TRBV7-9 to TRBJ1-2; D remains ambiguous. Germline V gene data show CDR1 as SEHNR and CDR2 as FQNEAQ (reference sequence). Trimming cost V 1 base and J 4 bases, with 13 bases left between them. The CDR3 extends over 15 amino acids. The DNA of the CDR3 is TGTGCCAGCAGCTTAGTAAATCAAGAGATCTATGGCTACACCTTC. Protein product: CASSLVNQEIYGYTF. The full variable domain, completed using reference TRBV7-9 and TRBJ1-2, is DTGVSQNPRHKITKRGQNVTFRCDPISEHNRLYWYRQTLGQGPEFLTYFQNEAQLEKSRLLSDRFSAERPKGSFSTLEIQRTEQGDSAMYLCASSLVNQEIYGYTFGSGTRLTVV.

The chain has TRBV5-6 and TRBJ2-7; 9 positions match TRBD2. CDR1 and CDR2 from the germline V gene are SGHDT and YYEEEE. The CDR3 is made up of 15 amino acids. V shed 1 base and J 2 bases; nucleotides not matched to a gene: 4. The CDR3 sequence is CASSLPTSGTYEQYF. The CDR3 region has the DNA TGTGCCAGCAGCTTGCCGACTAGCGGAACCTACGAGCAGTACTTC.

The CDR3 nucleotides read TGTGCCAGCAGCCAAGATCCAACCGGGACAGGGGCATCGTCCCAGCATTTT. Translation: CASSQDPTGTGASSQHF. The chain has TRBV4-2 and TRBJ1-5; 10 nucleotides match TRBD1. The germline gives CDR1 LGHNA, CDR2 YNFKEQ. This CDR3 is 17 amino acids long. With 0 bases clipped from V and 11 bases from J, the junction kept 13 bases outside the gene matches.

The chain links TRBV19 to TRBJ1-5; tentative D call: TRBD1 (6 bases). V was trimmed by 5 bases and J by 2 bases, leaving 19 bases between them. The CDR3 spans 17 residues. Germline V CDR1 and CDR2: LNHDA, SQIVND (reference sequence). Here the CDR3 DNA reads TGTGCCAGTAGTCCCTATGCGGGGGCTGGGGGCAATCAGCCCCAGCATTTT. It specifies CASSPYAGAGGNQPQHF.

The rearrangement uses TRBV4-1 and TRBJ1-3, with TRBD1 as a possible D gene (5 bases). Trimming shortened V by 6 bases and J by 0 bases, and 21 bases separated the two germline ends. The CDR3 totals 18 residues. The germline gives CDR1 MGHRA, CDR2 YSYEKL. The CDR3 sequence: CASSAGPAVGDSGNTIYF. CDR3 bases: TGCGCCAGCAGTGCGGGACCGGCCGTTGGGGACTCTGGAAACACCATATATTTT.

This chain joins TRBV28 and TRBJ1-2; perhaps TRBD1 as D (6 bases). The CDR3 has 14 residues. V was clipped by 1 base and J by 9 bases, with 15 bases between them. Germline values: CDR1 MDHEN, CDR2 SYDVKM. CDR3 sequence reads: CASSLSGRQESYTF. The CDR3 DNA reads TGTGCCAGCAGTTTATCGGGCAGACAGGAGAGCTACACCTTC.

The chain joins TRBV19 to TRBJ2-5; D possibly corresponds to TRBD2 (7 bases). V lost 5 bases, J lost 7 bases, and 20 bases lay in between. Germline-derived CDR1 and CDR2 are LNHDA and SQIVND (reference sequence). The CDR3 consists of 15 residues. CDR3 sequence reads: CASSPGGGSKGTQYF. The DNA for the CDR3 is TGTGCCAGTAGTCCCGGGGGCGGGAGTAAGGGGACCCAGTACTTC.

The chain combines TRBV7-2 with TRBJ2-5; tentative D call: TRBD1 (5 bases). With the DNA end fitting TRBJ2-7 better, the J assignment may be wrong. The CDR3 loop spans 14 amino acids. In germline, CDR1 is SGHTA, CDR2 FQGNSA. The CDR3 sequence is CASSLGGYSYEQYF. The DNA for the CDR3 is TGTGCCAGCAGCTTAGGGGGCTACTCCTACGAGCAGTACTTC.

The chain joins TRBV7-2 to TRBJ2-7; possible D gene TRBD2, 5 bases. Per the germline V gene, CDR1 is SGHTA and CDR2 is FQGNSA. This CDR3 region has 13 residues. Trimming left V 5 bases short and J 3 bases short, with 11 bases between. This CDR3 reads CASSGLAHYEQYF. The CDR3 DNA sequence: TGTGCCAGCAGCGGACTGGCCCACTACGAGCAGTACTTC.

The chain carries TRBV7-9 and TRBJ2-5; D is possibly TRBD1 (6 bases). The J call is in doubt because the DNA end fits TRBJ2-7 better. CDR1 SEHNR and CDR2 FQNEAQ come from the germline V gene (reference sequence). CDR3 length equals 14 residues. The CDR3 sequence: CASSPRGQSYEQYF. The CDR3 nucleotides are TGTGCCAGCAGCCCCCGGGGACAATCCTACGAGCAGTACTTC.

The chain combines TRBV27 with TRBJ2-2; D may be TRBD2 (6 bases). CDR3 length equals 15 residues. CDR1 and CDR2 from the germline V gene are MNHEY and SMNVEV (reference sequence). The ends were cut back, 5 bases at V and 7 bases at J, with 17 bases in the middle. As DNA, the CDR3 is TGTGCCAGCAGTCCATTTAATTGGGGGGTCGGGGAGCTGTTTTTT. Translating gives CASSPFNWGVGELFF.

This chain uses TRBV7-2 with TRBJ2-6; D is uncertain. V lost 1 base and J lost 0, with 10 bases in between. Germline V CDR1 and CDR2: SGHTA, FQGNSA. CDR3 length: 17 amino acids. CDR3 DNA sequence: TGTGCCAGCAGCTTAGGTTTCTCCGTCTCTGGGGCCAACGTCCTGACTTTC. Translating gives CASSLGFSVSGANVLTF.

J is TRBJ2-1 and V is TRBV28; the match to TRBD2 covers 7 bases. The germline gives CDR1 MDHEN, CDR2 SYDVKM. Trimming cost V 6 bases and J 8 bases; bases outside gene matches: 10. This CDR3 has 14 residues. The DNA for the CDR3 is TGTGCCAGCAGCCAAAGGGCGGGAGACGATGAGCAGTTCTTC. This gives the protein CASSQRAGDDEQFF.

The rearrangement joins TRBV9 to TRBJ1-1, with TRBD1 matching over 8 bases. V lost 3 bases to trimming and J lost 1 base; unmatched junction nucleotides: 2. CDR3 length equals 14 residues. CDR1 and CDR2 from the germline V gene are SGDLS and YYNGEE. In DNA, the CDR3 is TGTGCCAGCAGCGGGACAGGGAAGAACACTGAAGCTTTCTTT. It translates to CASSGTGKNTEAFF.

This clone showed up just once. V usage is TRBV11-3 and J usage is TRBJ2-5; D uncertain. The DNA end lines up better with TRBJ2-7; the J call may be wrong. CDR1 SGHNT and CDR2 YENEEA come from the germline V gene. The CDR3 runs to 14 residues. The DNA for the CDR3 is TGTGCCAGCAGCTTTGACGCAGGCTCCTACGAGCAGTACTTC. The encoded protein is CASSFDAGSYEQYF.

For the CDR3, the DNA is TGTGCCTGGAGTACCCTAGCGGGGCATAATGAGCAGTTCTTC. Amino acids: CAWSTLAGHNEQFF. J is TRBJ2-1 and V is TRBV30; 9 bases fit TRBD2. CDR1 GTSNPN and CDR2 SVGIG come from the germline V gene (reference sequence). Germline trimming cut 2 bases from V and 7 bases from J; bases unmatched to any gene: 6. This CDR3 spans 14 amino acids. The full variable domain, its missing parts supplied by reference TRBV30 and TRBJ2-1, is SQTIHQWPATLVQPVGSPLSLECTVEGTSNPNLYWYRQAAGRGLQLLFYSVGIGQISSEVPQNLSASRPQDRQFILSSKKLLLSDSGFYLCAWSTLAGHNEQFFGPGTRLTVL.

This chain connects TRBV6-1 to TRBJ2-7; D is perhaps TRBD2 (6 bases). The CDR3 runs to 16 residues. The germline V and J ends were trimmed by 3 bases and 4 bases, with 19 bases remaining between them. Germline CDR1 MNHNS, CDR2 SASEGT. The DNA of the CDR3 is TGTGCCAGCAGTGAGCCGGGACTTGTCCGGAGGTACGAGCAGTACTTC. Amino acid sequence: CASSEPGLVRRYEQYF.

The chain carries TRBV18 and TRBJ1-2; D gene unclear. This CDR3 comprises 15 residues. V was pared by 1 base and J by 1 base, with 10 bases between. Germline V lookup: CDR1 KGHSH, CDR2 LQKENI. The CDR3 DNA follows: TGTGCCAGCTCACCACGGCTAGGTCTTAACTATGGCTACACCTTC. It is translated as CASSPRLGLNYGYTF.